The entry below describes one T cell receptor (beta chain). The antigen is unknown. Unique molecular identifiers tagged the TCR beta cDNA libraries. The authors obtained roughly 500,000 cDNA molecules from roughly 1.1 to 9.2 million T cells. TCRdb ran MiXCR on the PCR reads and lists one entry per CDR3 protein. In the table there are roughly 870,000 distinct CDR3 sequences, 53% of which are singletons. These data belong to a study of post-analysis software for immune sequencing data. Looking at the study overall: Progressive-relapsing, secondary progressive and relapsing-remitting multiple sclerosis were among the disease courses included. Study-level points and caveats: Compared with controls, patients showed significantly lower normalized Chao1 diversity. A handful of TRBV segments (TRBV5-6, TRBV5-1 and TRBV20-1 among them) occurred more frequently in patients than in controls. Under the F measure, samples that were prepared in one batch clustered strongly together.

CDR1 is MGHRA, CDR2 YSYEKL, per germline. There are 17 residues in the CDR3. Trimming cost V 5 bases and J 6 bases, with 23 bases left between them. The rearrangement links TRBV4-1 to TRBJ2-1, with D perhaps TRBD1 (6 bases). The specimen was blood. This receptor was obtained from a girl aged 5-17 years with multiple sclerosis. The CDR3 DNA reads as TGCGCCAGCAGCGAACAGGGTGGGGCCCCCTCGGGCAATGAGCAGTTCTTC. Translating gives CASSEQGGAPSGNEQFF.